Listed below are T cell receptor beta chains from one sample, sequenced in a study of shared clonotypes between healthy human individuals. This table comes from immunoSEQ multiplex PCR, and its TCRdb copy is limited to in-frame clones, with some not included. The sample yields over 2,000,000 clones, around 93% seen once. Sequencing was done on a sample of naive CD8+ T cells from PBMCs. The receptor set was obtained from a man between 18 and 29 years old in good health. Some clones in this sample may be carry-over from other donors' samples. Each CDR3 is given with its conserved first and last residue.

j_call: TRBJ2-1; v_call: TRBV9; cdr3_aa: CASSPLSGRGSPYNEQFF
j_call: TRBJ2-1; v_call: TRBV2; cdr3_aa: CASTQGGLYNEQFF
j_call: TRBJ2-5; v_call: TRBV7-6; cdr3_aa: CASSLASREGETQYF
j_call: TRBJ1-1; v_call: TRBV11-2; cdr3_aa: CASSRSPQGAKGTEAFF
j_call: TRBJ2-1; v_call: TRBV2; cdr3_aa: CASSMGQGKFF
j_call: TRBJ2-1; v_call: TRBV19; cdr3_aa: CASSPGLSYNEQFF
j_call: TRBJ2-7; v_call: TRBV13; cdr3_aa: CASSSSPGQGAYEQYF
j_call: TRBJ2-5; v_call: TRBV7-3; cdr3_aa: CASSSGDSSSETQYF
j_call: TRBJ2-1; v_call: TRBV10-3; cdr3_aa: CAISDEGGIYNEQFF
j_call: TRBJ2-7; v_call: TRBV13; cdr3_aa: CATRGQGRDAYEQYF
j_call: TRBJ2-3; v_call: TRBV4-1; cdr3_aa: CASSQTHGFQIMDTQYF
j_call: TRBJ2-1; v_call: TRBV9; cdr3_aa: CASSVTRTSGSRNEQFF
j_call: TRBJ1-5; v_call: TRBV19; cdr3_aa: CASSFSSNQPQHF
j_call: TRBJ1-1; v_call: TRBV7-9; cdr3_aa: CASSPQGATEAFF
j_call: TRBJ2-3; v_call: TRBV6-1; cdr3_aa: CASSEYALATDTQYF
j_call: TRBJ2-7; v_call: TRBV14; cdr3_aa: CASSHEGLYEQYF
j_call: TRBJ2-7; v_call: TRBV30; cdr3_aa: CAWSVEEGIYEQYF
j_call: TRBJ1-1; v_call: TRBV19; cdr3_aa: CATLLGGGSTEAFF
j_call: TRBJ2-5; v_call: TRBV4-1; cdr3_aa: CASSHIFQETQYF
j_call: TRBJ2-5; v_call: TRBV14; cdr3_aa: CASSGMRRETQYF
j_call: TRBJ2-1; v_call: TRBV7-2; cdr3_aa: CASSLTGNSYNEQFF
j_call: TRBJ2-1; v_call: TRBV16; cdr3_aa: CASSHEYNEQFF
j_call: TRBJ2-5; v_call: TRBV6-1; cdr3_aa: CASSVFGLEETQYF
j_call: TRBJ2-5; v_call: TRBV11-2; cdr3_aa: CASSFTGIQETQYF
j_call: TRBJ1-2; v_call: TRBV29-1; cdr3_aa: CSVNLRGYGYTF
j_call: TRBJ2-1; v_call: TRBV14; cdr3_aa: CASSQYVAPKEQFF
j_call: TRBJ1-2; v_call: TRBV19; cdr3_aa: CASSVQPWSAYGYTF
j_call: TRBJ2-2; v_call: TRBV14; cdr3_aa: CASSKTGMANTGELFF
j_call: TRBJ2-1; v_call: TRBV9; cdr3_aa: CASSVLAGENEQFF
j_call: TRBJ1-4; v_call: TRBV7-2; cdr3_aa: CASSLHYNEKLFF
j_call: TRBJ1-2; v_call: TRBV27; cdr3_aa: CASSLGAMGYGYTF
j_call: TRBJ2-7; v_call: TRBV19; cdr3_aa: CASSHKTGREGYEQYF
j_call: TRBJ2-5; v_call: TRBV7-9; cdr3_aa: CASSLDREETQYF
j_call: TRBJ2-3; v_call: TRBV29-1; cdr3_aa: CSAAIAATTDTQYF
j_call: TRBJ2-5; v_call: TRBV13; cdr3_aa: CASSSRDRAQETQYF
j_call: TRBJ1-2; v_call: TRBV29-1; cdr3_aa: CSVGPGEGGYTF
j_call: TRBJ2-7; v_call: TRBV2; cdr3_aa: CATKLAGGGFYEQYF
j_call: TRBJ2-3; v_call: TRBV4-1; cdr3_aa: CASSPGQGTWLDTQYF
j_call: TRBJ2-1; v_call: TRBV4-3; cdr3_aa: CASSPLQGGEQFF
j_call: TRBJ2-7; v_call: TRBV14; cdr3_aa: CASRNSGLYEQYF